This T cell receptor (beta chain) comes out of a study of technical replicates of blood from a handful of donors. This table comes from immunoSEQ multiplex PCR, and its TCRdb copy is limited to in-frame clones, with some not included. The sample lists around 93,000 clones, roughly 95% occurring once. CDR1 SEHNR and CDR2 FQNEAQ come from the germline V gene (reference sequence). The CDR3 loop spans 15 amino acids. Trimming removed 6 bases at V and 0 bases at J, with 12 bases between. This TCR was sampled from a human donor in good health. The sample taken for sequencing was T cells isolated from PBMCs. This rearrangement joins TRBV7-9 to TRBJ1-5, with D tentatively TRBD1 (6 bases). The CDR3 loop is CASRRSGDSNQPQHF. The CDR3 DNA reads TGTGCCAGCAGACGATCAGGGGATAGCAATCAGCCCCAGCATTTT.